In this sample, the clone carrying this T cell receptor (beta chain) turned up a few times. Its matching antigen is unknown. The data are from a study of vaccination and CD4 T cells after COVID-19. Study summary: Post-COVID samples were collected a median roughly 93 days following diagnosis, spanning 35 to 161.

Cultured CD4+ T cell DNA was sequenced using the Oncomine TCR Beta short-read assay. TCRdb fed the PCR reads into MiXCR, producing one record per CDR3 protein. This table holds 15,000 or so distinct CDR3 sequences, nearly 75% found once. Treatment given: roughly 10-day PBMC culture with coronavirus spike peptide pools or control peptides (ViraFEST assay). TCR sequencing followed the expansion of antigen-specific T cells with peptide pools in ViraFEST. This CDR3 has 17 residues. Germline V gene lookup returns CDR1 LNHNV and CDR2 YYDKDF (reference sequence). V was pared by 5 bases and J by 0 bases, with 12 bases of the junction left unmatched.

This sequence was found in a human donor who had recovered from COVID-19. V and J are TRBV15 and TRBJ1-1, with 7 bases identical to TRBD1. The sequenced sample was CD4+ T cells from blood, cultured in vitro. The CDR3 DNA is TGTGCCACCAGCCGAATACTACAGGGGTGGGTGAACACTGAAGCTTTCTTT. Amino acids: CATSRILQGWVNTEAFF.